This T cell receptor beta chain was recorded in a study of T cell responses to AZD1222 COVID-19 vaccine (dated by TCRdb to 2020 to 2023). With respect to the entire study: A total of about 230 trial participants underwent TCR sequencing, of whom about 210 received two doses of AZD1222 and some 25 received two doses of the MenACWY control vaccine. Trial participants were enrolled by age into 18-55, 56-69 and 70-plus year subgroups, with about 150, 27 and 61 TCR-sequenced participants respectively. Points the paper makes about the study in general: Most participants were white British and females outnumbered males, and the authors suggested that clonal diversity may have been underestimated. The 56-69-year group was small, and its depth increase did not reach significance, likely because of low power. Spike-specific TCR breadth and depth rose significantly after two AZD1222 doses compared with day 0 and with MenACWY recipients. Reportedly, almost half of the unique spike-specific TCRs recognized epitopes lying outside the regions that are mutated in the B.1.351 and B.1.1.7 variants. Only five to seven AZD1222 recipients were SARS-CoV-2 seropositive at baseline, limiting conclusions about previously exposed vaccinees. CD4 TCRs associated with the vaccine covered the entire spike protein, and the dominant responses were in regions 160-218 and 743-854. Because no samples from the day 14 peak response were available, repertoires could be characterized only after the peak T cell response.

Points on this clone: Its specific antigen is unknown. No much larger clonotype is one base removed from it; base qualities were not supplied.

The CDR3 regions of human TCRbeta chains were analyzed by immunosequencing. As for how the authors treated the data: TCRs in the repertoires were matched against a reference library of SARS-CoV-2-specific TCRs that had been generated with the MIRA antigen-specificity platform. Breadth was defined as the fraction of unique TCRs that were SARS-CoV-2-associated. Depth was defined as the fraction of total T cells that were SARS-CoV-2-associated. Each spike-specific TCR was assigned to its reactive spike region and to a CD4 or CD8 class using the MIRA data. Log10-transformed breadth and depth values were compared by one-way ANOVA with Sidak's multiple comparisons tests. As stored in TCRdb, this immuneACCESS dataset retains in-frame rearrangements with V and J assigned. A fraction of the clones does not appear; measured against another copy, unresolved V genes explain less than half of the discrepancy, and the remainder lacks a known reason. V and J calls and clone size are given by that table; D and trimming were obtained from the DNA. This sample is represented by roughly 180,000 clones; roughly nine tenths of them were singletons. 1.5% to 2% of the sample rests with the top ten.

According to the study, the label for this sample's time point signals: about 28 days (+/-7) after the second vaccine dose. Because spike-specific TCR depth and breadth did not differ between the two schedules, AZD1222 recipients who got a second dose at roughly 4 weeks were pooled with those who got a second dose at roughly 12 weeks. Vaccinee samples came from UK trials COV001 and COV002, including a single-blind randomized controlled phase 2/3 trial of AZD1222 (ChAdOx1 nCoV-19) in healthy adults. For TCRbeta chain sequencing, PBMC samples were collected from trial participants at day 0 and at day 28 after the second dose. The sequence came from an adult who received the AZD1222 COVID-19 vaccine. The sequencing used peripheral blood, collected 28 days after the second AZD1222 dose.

For the CDR3, the sequence is CASSLGDGNYGYTF. The base sequence is TGTGCCAGCAGCTTAGGAGACGGTAACTATGGCTACACCTTC. Recombination linked TRBV7-9 to TRBJ1-2; the D gene cannot be resolved reliably. CDR1 and CDR2, looked up from the germline V gene (reference sequence), are SEHNR and FQNEAQ. From cysteine to phenylalanine, the CDR3 is 14 amino acids long. The kept DNA is CDR3 alone, 42 bases in frame from the first base. V is clipped by 1 base and J by 1 base, and the sequence between their germline boundaries is 7 bases long.